The clone carrying this T cell receptor beta chain appeared a single time. The time point here: peripheral blood 6 weeks after treatment start. This entry belongs to a study of PD-L1 blockade in urothelial cancer. Spiked synthetic TCR analogs estimated absolute template abundance per PCR. Libraries were prepared by immunoSEQ multiplex PCR; TCRdb keeps only in-frame clonotypes and omits some of them. The table has some 120,000 clones, roughly 91% seen once. The CDR3 has 15 amino acids. CDR1 and CDR2 (germline): LNHDA, SQIVND (reference sequence). Trimming left V 5 bases short and J 6 bases short, with 20 bases between.

This material consisted of PBMCs, taken around atezolizumab (anti-PD-L1) treatment. This clonotype originated in a man aged 55-75 years with urothelial cancer. The chain carries TRBV19 and TRBJ2-7; the D gene is possibly TRBD1 (6 bases). CDR3 DNA: TGTGCCAGTAGTGACGACCACAGGGTGGTAGGCGAGCAGTACTTC. It is translated as CASSDDHRVVGEQYF. Complete variable domain (other parts from reference TRBV19 and TRBJ2-7): DGGITQSPKYLFRKEGQNVTLSCEQNLNHDAMYWYRQDPGQGLRLIYYSQIVNDFQKGDIAEGYSVSREKKESFPLTVTSAQKNPTAFYLCASSDDHRVVGEQYFGPGTRLTVT.